This TCR beta chain was identified in a study of blood T cell repertoires in COVID-19. For the study at large: Sources were T cells, B-cell-depleted T cells, or PBMCs; the material itself was cDNA or gDNA.

Germline CDR1 SGHTA, CDR2 FQGTGA. The trim removed 3 bases at V and 5 bases at J, leaving 21 bases unmatched. This CDR3 contains 20 residues. The assay was immunoSEQ multiplex PCR, and TCRdb's table has in-frame clones only and misses some. The sample lists about 140,000 clones, about 90% occurring once. The chain carries TRBV7-3 and TRBJ2-2, with TRBD2 identical over 7 bases. Sequencing input: peripheral blood. This clonotype originated in a woman aged 45-59 years with acute or convalescent COVID-19. This chain's CDR3 is CASSLPRVVMREKWTGELFF. CDR3 sequence (DNA): TGTGCCAGCAGCTTGCCGCGCGTGGTGATGCGGGAGAAATGGACCGGGGAGCTGTTTTTT.